The 7 T cell receptor beta chains listed next were all sequenced from one sample in a study of T cell responses to AZD1222 COVID-19 vaccine. The method was immunoSEQ multiplex PCR; TCRdb's version includes in-frame clones alone and lacks a portion of them. The sample carries about 130,000 clones, about nine tenths recorded once. Specimen: peripheral blood, collected on day 0 of MenACWY control vaccination. These receptors were taken from an adult in good health.

V usage is TRBV2 and J usage is TRBJ2-3; TRBD2 matches 12 bases. Per germline, CDR1 SNHLY and CDR2 FYNNEI. After removal of 6 bases from V and 2 bases from J, the junction contained 3 bases not matched to a gene. This CDR3 region has 15 residues. CDR3 residues: CASSGLAGNTDTQYF. CDR3 sequence (DNA): TGTGCCAGCAGCGGACTAGCGGGGAACACAGATACGCAGTATTTT.

CDR3 in DNA: TGTGCCAGCAGCTTAGTCAGGGACAGGACTAGTGGTTACGAGCAGTACTTC. It translates to CASSLVRDRTSGYEQYF. The chain recombines TRBV11-2 with TRBJ2-7, with TRBD1 as a possible D gene (8 bases). V gave up 1 base and J gave up 4 bases, with 20 bases separating them. This CDR3 has 17 residues. Germline CDR1 and CDR2: SGHAT and FQNNGV.

The chain joins TRBV28 to TRBJ2-3; TRBD2 aligns across 12 bases. Trimming took 5 bases from V and 0 from J; bases not matched to a gene: 3. Per germline, CDR1 MDHEN and CDR2 SYDVKM. The CDR3 spans 16 residues. DNA for the CDR3: TGTGCCAGCAGTGGACTAGCGGGGATTAGCACAGATACGCAGTATTTT. Residues: CASSGLAGISTDTQYF.

V usage is TRBV5-1 and J usage is TRBJ2-1; D gene uncertain. CDR3 length: 12 residues. The V end was cut by 1 base, the J end by 6 bases, with 5 bases between. CDR1 is SGHRS and CDR2 is YFSETQ in the germline V gene. The CDR3 protein is CASSLTVNEQFF. CDR3 sequence (DNA): TGCGCCAGCAGCTTGACGGTCAATGAGCAGTTCTTC.

The chain couples TRBV5-1 to TRBJ1-1; the D gene is possibly TRBD1 (6 bases). In germline, CDR1 is SGHRS, CDR2 YFSETQ. V was pared by 7 bases and J by 0 bases, with 19 bases between. The CDR3 contains 16 residues. CDR3 sequence reads: CASGSPRGAMNTEAFF. The CDR3 DNA is TGCGCCAGCGGATCCCCAAGGGGGGCTATGAACACTGAAGCTTTCTTT.

This clone was recorded only once. The chain combines TRBV5-6 with TRBJ1-1, with TRBD1 as a possible D gene (6 bases). V was trimmed by 0 bases and J by 10 bases, leaving 13 bases between them. The CDR3 spans 13 residues. In germline, CDR1 is SGHDT, CDR2 YYEEEE. CDR3 loop: CASSLVTGSRAFF. DNA for the CDR3: TGTGCCAGCAGCTTGGTAACAGGGTCCAGAGCTTTCTTT. Looking up the rest from reference TRBV5-6 and TRBJ1-1 gives the full variable domain: DAGVTQSPTHLIKTRGQQVTLRCSPKSGHDTVSWYQQALGQGPQFIFQYYEEEERQRGNFPDRFSGHQFPNYSSELNVNALLLGDSALYLCASSLVTGSRAFFGQGTRLTVV.

This chain connects TRBV4-1 to TRBJ2-3; D uncertain. The CDR3 length is 13 residues. V was trimmed by 2 bases and J by 6 bases, leaving 9 bases between them. Germline-derived CDR1 and CDR2 are MGHRA and YSYEKL. CDR3 DNA sequence: TGCGCCAGCAGCCAACCTATGGGGGATACGCAGTATTTT. As protein: CASSQPMGDTQYF.